The sequence of this T cell receptor (beta chain) was determined in a study of blood T cell repertoires in COVID-19. Study information: Some COVID-19 samples were acute and others convalescent; all came from the United States, Italy and Spain. The cDNA or gDNA used as material had been derived from T cells, B-cell-depleted T cells, or PBMCs.

The CDR3 totals 17 residues. Repertoires were generated with immunoSEQ multiplex PCR, while TCRdb's copy carries only in-frame clones and drops some. The sample lists about 14,000 clones, over 75% occurring once. The V call is TRBV21-1, the J call TRBJ2-1; the DNA was not used to check the table's D call, TRBD2. TRBV21-1 is a pseudogene segment. The sequenced material came from peripheral blood. This receptor was taken from a human donor in a cohort sampled during active COVID-19. The CDR3 DNA reads as TGTGCCAGCAGCAAAGCCATCAGCGGTAACCGCCAGAATGAGCAGTTCTTC. Translation gives CASSKAISGNRQNEQFF.